This TCR beta chain was sequenced during a study of CD8 T cells in Susac syndrome (dated by TCRdb to between 2018 and 2021). The study in broad terms: Whether CD8+ T cell activation and differentiation in Susac syndrome was antigen driven was tested using repertoire sequencing.

As for this clonotype: Its antigen is not yet known. No clone much larger than this one lies a single base away; base qualities are absent.

What the authors observed across the whole study: The study acknowledged that relatively few individuals were included in the TCR sequencing and HLA analysis.

RNA was extracted using the RNeasy kit, and about 0.45 to 1 microgram was reverse transcribed with random hexamers. TCR beta CDR3 regions were amplified with the immunoSEQ multiplex PCR assay covering 54 Vbeta and 13 Jbeta segments. PCR amplification bias was corrected using a synthetic template baseline for primer optimization and computational correction. Processing in the source paper ran as follows. Reads were assigned to V, D and J genes according to IMGT and analyzed in immunoSEQ Analyzer, with only productive sequences retained. Clonality was computed as one minus Shannon entropy normalized by log2 of the number of productive unique sequences. For each patient and control, public and private clones were evaluated within the 100 most prevalent clones. Clones were defined as Susac-specific if absent from the healthy and MS cohorts, from some 1,000 published viral clones and from other ImmuneACCESS disease sequences. Clones were called with MiXCR by TCRdb after fastp trimmed the public reads at Q25, and only in-frame beta chains were retained. Identical CDR3 protein sequences are pooled into one entry, listed with their most common genes and DNA. The V and J calls were determined by TCRdb, not by the authors. A total of approximately 220,000 distinct CDR3 sequences appear in this sample, around 95% of them only once. The top ten constitute around 0.08% of the sample.

High-throughput TCR beta sequencing profiled peripheral blood CD8+ and CD4+ T cells from healthy donors, Susac syndrome patients and multiple sclerosis patients. The multiple sclerosis controls were treatment-naive patients whose relapsing-remitting disease, either stable or active, fulfilled the revised McDonald criteria. Bulk CD8+ and CD4+ T cells were purified by magnetic negative isolation, whereas CD8+ TEMRA cells were enriched by FACS. Blood was collected in EDTA tubes and processed within 24 hours, with PBMCs isolated through density gradient centrifugation. PBMCs destined for TCR sequencing were cryopreserved in liquid nitrogen and later thawed in a 37 °C water bath. A purity of at least 90% was achieved for sorted or isolated CD4+, CD8+ and CD8+ TEMRA cells. The CDR3 has 13 amino acids, counting the end cysteine and phenylalanine. The DNA shown is the 39-base CDR3, in frame from base 1. CDR1 is given as DFQATT and CDR2 as SNEGSKA, both from the germline V gene (reference sequence). The junction shows trimming of 5 bases on V and 5 bases on J, plus 12 bases between the germline ends.

The clonotype comes from a human donor with multiple sclerosis. Sequencing was carried out using CD4+ T cells from PBMCs. The chain links TRBV20-1 with TRBJ2-2; TRBD2 is a weak D gene call, 5 bases matching. The CDR3 amino acid sequence is: CSASPGGTGELFF. The sequenced DNA: TGCAGTGCTTCCCCCGGCGGGACCGGGGAGCTGTTTTTT.